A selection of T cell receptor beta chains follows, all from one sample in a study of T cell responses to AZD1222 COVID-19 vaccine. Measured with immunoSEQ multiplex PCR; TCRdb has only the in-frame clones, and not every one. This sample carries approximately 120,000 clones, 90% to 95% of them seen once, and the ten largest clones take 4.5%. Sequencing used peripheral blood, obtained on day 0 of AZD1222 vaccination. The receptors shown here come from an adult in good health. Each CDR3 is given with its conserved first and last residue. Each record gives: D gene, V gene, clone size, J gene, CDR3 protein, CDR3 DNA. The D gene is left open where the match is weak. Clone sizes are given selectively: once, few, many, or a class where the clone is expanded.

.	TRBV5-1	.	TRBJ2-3	CASSLQAPADTQYF	TGCGCCAGCAGCTTGCAGGCCCCTGCAGATACGCAGTATTTT
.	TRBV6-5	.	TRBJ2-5	CASSYWGKGYQETQYF	TGTGCCAGCAGTTACTGGGGGAAGGGGTACCAAGAGACCCAGTACTTC
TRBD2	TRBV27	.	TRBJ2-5	CASRIAGSYQETQYF	TGTGCCAGCAGAATAGCGGGGTCGTACCAAGAGACCCAGTACTTC
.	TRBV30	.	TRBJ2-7	CAWSVPSVRDYEQYF	TGTGCCTGGAGTGTACCCTCGGTAAGGGACTACGAGCAGTACTTC
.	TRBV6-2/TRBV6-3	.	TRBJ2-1	CASSSDITEQFF	TGTGCCAGCAGCTCCGACATTACGGAGCAGTTCTTC
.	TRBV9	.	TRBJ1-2	CASSVQSGFGVYGYTF	TGTGCCAGCAGCGTACAGTCAGGTTTTGGGGTCTATGGCTACACCTTC
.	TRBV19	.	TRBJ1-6	CASMRHDNSPLHF	TGTGCCAGTATGAGGCATGATAATTCACCCCTCCACTTT
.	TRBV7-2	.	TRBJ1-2	CASSEQMNYGYTF	TGTGCCAGCAGCGAGCAGATGAACTATGGCTACACCTTC
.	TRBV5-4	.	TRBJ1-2	CASSLEGANYGYTF	TGTGCCAGCAGCTTGGAGGGGGCTAACTATGGCTACACCTTC
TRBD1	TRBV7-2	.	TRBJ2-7	CASGSGGYEQYF	TGTGCCAGCGGATCAGGGGGTTACGAGCAGTACTTC
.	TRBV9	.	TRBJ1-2	CASSAPRGYTF	TGTGCCAGCAGCGCCCCTCGAGGCTACACCTTC
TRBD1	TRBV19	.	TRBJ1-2	CASTSTGDGYTF	TGTGCCAGTACCTCGACAGGGGATGGCTACACCTTC
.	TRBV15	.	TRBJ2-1	CATSGGQVYNEQFF	TGTGCCACCAGCGGCGGACAAGTGTACAATGAGCAGTTCTTC
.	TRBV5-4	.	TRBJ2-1	CATKPAVDNEQFF	TGTGCCACCAAACCGGCGGTTGACAATGAGCAGTTCTTC
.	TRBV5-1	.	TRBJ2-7	CASSKGQGYEQYF	TGCGCCAGCAGCAAGGGGCAGGGCTACGAGCAGTACTTC
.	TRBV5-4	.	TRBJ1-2	CASTPGVGRSDNYGYTF	TGTGCCAGCACCCCTGGCGTGGGGAGAAGTGATAACTATGGCTACACCTTC
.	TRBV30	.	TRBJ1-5	CAWSAAGWGQPQHF	TGTGCCTGGAGTGCCGCAGGTTGGGGTCAGCCCCAGCATTTT
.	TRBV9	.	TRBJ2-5	CASSVGSEGYQETQYF	TGTGCCAGCAGCGTTGGTAGCGAAGGGTACCAAGAGACCCAGTACTTC
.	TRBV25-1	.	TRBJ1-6	CASGRTNSPLHF	TGTGCCAGTGGCAGGACTAATTCACCCCTCCACTTT
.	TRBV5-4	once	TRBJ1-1	CASSLASGGGNTEAFF	TGTGCCAGCAGCTTGGCCAGTGGGGGCGGAAACACTGAAGCTTTCTTT
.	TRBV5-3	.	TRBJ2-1	CARSPPDRGAEDNEQFF	TGTGCCAGAAGCCCACCCGACCGTGGGGCGGAAGACAATGAGCAGTTCTTC
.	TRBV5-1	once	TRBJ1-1	CASSEGTTNTEAFF	TGCGCCAGCAGCGAAGGGACAACGAACACTGAAGCTTTCTTT
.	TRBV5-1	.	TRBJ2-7	CASSLGVGEVYEQYF	TGCGCCAGCAGCTTGGGCGTGGGGGAGGTCTACGAGCAGTACTTC
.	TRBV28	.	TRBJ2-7	CASIAASEVLEQYF	TGTGCCAGCATTGCGGCTAGCGAAGTTCTCGAGCAGTACTTC
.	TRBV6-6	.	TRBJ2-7	CASSPNYEQYF	TGTGCCAGCAGCCCGAACTACGAGCAGTACTTC
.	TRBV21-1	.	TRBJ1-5	CASTSPGDRGQDQPQHF	TGTGCCAGCACCTCTCCTGGGGACAGGGGGCAGGATCAGCCCCAGCATTTT
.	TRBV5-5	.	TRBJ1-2	CASSLRGGELDYGYTF	TGTGCCAGCAGCTTGAGGGGAGGGGAACTTGACTATGGCTACACCTTC
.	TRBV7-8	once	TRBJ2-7	CASSLSALLSYEQYF	TGTGCCAGCAGCTTAAGCGCCCTTCTTTCCTACGAGCAGTACTTC
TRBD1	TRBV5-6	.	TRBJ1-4	CASSPGTGILDGEKLFF	TGTGCCAGCAGCCCCGGGACAGGGATTCTTGATGGTGAAAAACTGTTTTTT
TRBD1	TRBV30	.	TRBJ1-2	CAWHRGNYGYTF	TGTGCCTGGCACAGGGGGAACTATGGCTACACCTTC
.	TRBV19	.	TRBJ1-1	CASRLNTEAFF	TGTGCCAGTAGACTAAACACTGAAGCTTTCTTT
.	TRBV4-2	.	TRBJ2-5	CASSQEGGRETQYF	TGTGCCAGCAGCCAAGAAGGGGGTCGGGAGACCCAGTACTTC
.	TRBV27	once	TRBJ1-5	CASSPVSMNQSQHF	TGTGCCAGCAGTCCTGTGTCAATGAATCAGTCCCAGCATTTT
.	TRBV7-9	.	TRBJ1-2	CASSPRDGYTF	TGTGCCAGCAGCCCGCGAGATGGCTACACCTTC
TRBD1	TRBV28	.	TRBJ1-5	CASPRDRGLRSNQPQHF	TGTGCCAGTCCCCGGGACAGGGGGCTGAGGAGCAATCAGCCCCAGCATTTT
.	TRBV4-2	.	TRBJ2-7	CASSQHVGAGASYEQYF	TGTGCCAGCAGCCAACATGTGGGCGCGGGGGCCTCCTACGAGCAGTACTTC
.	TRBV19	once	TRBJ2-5	CASSIKVRETQYF	TGTGCCAGTAGTATTAAGGTTAGGGAGACCCAGTACTTC
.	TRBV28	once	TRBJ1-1	CASTERTEAFF	TGTGCCAGCACCGAGCGAACTGAAGCTTTCTTT
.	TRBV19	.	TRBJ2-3	CASSLLAGAPTDTQYF	TGTGCCAGTAGTCTCCTGGCGGGGGCACCCACAGATACGCAGTATTTT
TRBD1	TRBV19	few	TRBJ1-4	CASRRRQGANEKLFF	TGTGCCAGTAGACGCCGACAGGGGGCTAATGAAAAACTGTTTTTT
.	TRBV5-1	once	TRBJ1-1	CASSLDPKNTEAFF	TGCGCCAGCAGCTTGGATCCGAAGAACACTGAAGCTTTCTTT
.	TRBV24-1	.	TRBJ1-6	CATSDLSDRTVPYDSPLHF	TGTGCCACCAGTGATTTGTCTGATCGGACAGTGCCGTACGATTCACCCCTCCACTTT
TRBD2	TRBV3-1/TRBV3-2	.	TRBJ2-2	CASSRRLAGGLNTGELFF	TGTGCCAGCAGCCGACGACTAGCGGGGGGCTTGAACACCGGGGAGCTGTTTTTT
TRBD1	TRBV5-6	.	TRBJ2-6	CASTPGDRVSGGANVLTF	TGTGCCAGCACCCCTGGGGACAGGGTCTCGGGGGGGGCCAACGTCCTGACTTTC
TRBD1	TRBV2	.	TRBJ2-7	CASSGQGDYGRTYEQYF	TGTGCCAGCAGTGGACAGGGGGATTACGGGCGGACCTACGAGCAGTACTTC
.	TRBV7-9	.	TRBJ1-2	CASSSGTHYGYTF	TGTGCCAGCAGCTCCGGGACCCACTATGGCTACACCTTC
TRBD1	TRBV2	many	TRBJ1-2	CAGGTGGAGNGYTF	TGTGCCGGTGGAACAGGGGGCGCGGGAAACGGCTACACCTTC
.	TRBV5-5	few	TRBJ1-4	CANPGRGEKLFF	TGTGCCAACCCAGGGAGAGGGGAAAAACTGTTTTTT